Listed here are 27 T cell receptor beta chains from one sample, sequenced in a study of shared clonotypes between healthy human individuals. Sequencing used immunoSEQ multiplex PCR; TCRdb keeps in-frame clones, though not all of them. The repertoire holds about 2.2 million clones, with 93% as singletons. CD45RO-negative, CCR7-positively selected cells formed the naive CD8 fraction, excluding terminally differentiated effector memory CD45RA+ cells. What was sequenced was naive CD8+ T cells from PBMCs. Receptor source: a man aged 18-30 years in good health. Some clones in this sample may be carry-over from other donors' samples.

A note on this clone: This specimen includes other DNA sequences encoding the same CDR3. This rearrangement joins TRBV10-3 to TRBJ2-1; D is tentatively TRBD1 or TRBD2 (5 bases each). This CDR3 spans 12 amino acids. Germline-derived CDR1 and CDR2 are ENHRY and SYGVKD. Between the trimmed V and J ends, which lost 6 bases and 4 bases, there was a span of 7 bases. CDR3 amino acids: CAIRGEYNEQFF. The CDR3 DNA reads TGTGCCATCAGGGGGGAGTACAATGAGCAGTTCTTC.

The chain recombines TRBV27 with TRBJ2-4; D is perhaps TRBD2 (5 bases). CDR3 length: 18 amino acids. Per germline, CDR1 MNHEY and CDR2 SMNVEV (reference sequence). V was clipped by 7 bases and J by 9 bases, with 31 bases between them. CDR3 coding DNA: TGTGCCAGCACCCCCTCGGTCGGGGAAACCCCTATTGTTCCCATTCAGTACTTC. Its translation is CASTPSVGETPIVPIQYF.

The rearrangement joins TRBV28 to TRBJ1-5; the match to TRBD1 covers 8 bases. The CDR3 length is 17 residues. The junction had 16 bases not matched to a gene; V was cut back by 6 bases and J by 6 bases. The germline gives CDR1 MDHEN, CDR2 SYDVKM. The CDR3 region has the DNA TGTGCCAGCAGGAACGTCGCTGGACAGGGCTTTCGTCAGCCCCAGCATTTT. Translated, it gives CASRNVAGQGFRQPQHF.

A single count supports this clone. Other DNA sequences in the same sample also yield this CDR3. The chain has TRBV6-4 and TRBJ1-1; no clear D. Germline loops: CDR1 MRHNA, CDR2 SNTAGT. The CDR3 extends over 11 amino acids. The V and J ends lost 3 bases and 4 bases respectively, with 3 bases between them. CDR3 bases: TGTGCCAGCAGTGATGGCACTGAAGCTTTCTTT. This translates into CASSDGTEAFF.

The chain is built from TRBV6-1 and TRBJ2-2; TRBD2 aligns across 11 bases. Trimming removed 2 bases from V and 6 bases from J; junction bases left unmatched: 5. The CDR3 runs to 16 residues. Germline V gene sequence: CDR1 MNHNS, CDR2 SASEGT. The CDR3 DNA follows: TGTGCCAGCAGTGAACCGATAGCGGGAGGGTCCGGGGAGCTGTTTTTT. It is translated as CASSEPIAGGSGELFF.

The rearrangement links TRBV7-9 to TRBJ2-6; D possibly corresponds to TRBD1 (6 bases). The CDR3 length is 19 residues. Germline CDR1 SEHNR, CDR2 FQNEAQ (reference sequence). V was shortened by 2 bases and J by 4 bases, with 21 bases between the two germline ends. The DNA of the CDR3 is TGTGCCAGCAGCTTACCACAGGGCACTGGGGCTCTGGGGGCCAACGTCCTGACTTTC. Its protein product is CASSLPQGTGALGANVLTF.

The V and J genes are TRBV4-3 and TRBJ2-3; a possible D gene is TRBD2 (6 bases). Trimming pared 0 bases from V and 0 bases from J, leaving 10 bases between. Per the germline V gene, CDR1 is LGHNA and CDR2 is YSLEER. The CDR3 loop spans 16 amino acids. The CDR3 nucleotides read TGCGCCAGCAGCCAAGACTCTAGCGATAGCACAGATACGCAGTATTTT. Translation: CASSQDSSDSTDTQYF.

This clone has just one count. The chain recombines TRBV28 with TRBJ1-5; D call uncertain. Germline V gene lookup returns CDR1 MDHEN and CDR2 SYDVKM. The CDR3 spans 16 residues. V was pared by 5 bases and J by 6 bases, with 20 bases between. The CDR3 DNA reads as TGTGCCAGCAGTCCCCGGATCTCAAATTTGGTTCAGCCCCAGCATTTT. It yields the protein CASSPRISNLVQPQHF.

Only one count was recorded for this clone. The gene calls are TRBV9 and TRBJ2-5; D unresolved. V lost 4 bases, J lost 5 bases, and 9 bases lay in between. The CDR3 totals 12 residues. Germline loops: CDR1 SGDLS, CDR2 YYNGEE. CDR3 coding DNA: TGTGCCAGCAGCCGTAATGTTGAGACCCAGTACTTC. Protein product: CASSRNVETQYF.

This sequence joins TRBV27 and TRBJ2-1, with a possible D match to TRBD2 (6 bases). In germline, CDR1 is MNHEY, CDR2 SMNVEV (reference sequence). V was shortened by 4 bases and J by 4 bases, with 23 bases between the two germline ends. The CDR3 loop spans 18 amino acids. CDR3 residues: CASSSTPGLGGIYNEQFF. The CDR3 coding sequence is TGTGCCAGCAGTTCGACCCCGGGACTGGGTGGGATATACAATGAGCAGTTCTTC.

This chain connects TRBV11-2 to TRBJ2-2; no firm D call. The length of the CDR3 is 15 residues. Germline-derived CDR1 and CDR2 are SGHAT and FQNNGV. V lost 1 base and J 3 bases, leaving 9 bases between the germline ends. In nucleotides, the CDR3 is TGTGCCAGCAGCTTAGCTGGACCGCACACCGGGGAGCTGTTTTTT. Protein sequence: CASSLAGPHTGELFF.

The chain uses TRBV6-6 and TRBJ2-2; no firm D call. V shed 4 bases and J shed 6 bases, with 3 bases lying between them. CDR1 is MNHNY, CDR2 SVGAGI, per germline (reference sequence). The CDR3 contains 11 residues. DNA of the CDR3: TGTGCCAGCAGTTCGTCCGGGGAGCTGTTTTTT. Translated: CASSSSGELFF.

The V gene is TRBV5-4, the J gene TRBJ1-2; D gene unclear. The CDR3 has 13 amino acids. V lost 2 bases, J lost 5 bases, and 10 bases lay in between. Germline loops: CDR1 SGHNT, CDR2 YYREEE (reference sequence). CDR3 residues: CASSFWQFYGYTF. The CDR3 region has the DNA TGTGCCAGCAGCTTCTGGCAGTTTTATGGCTACACCTTC.

The chain is built from TRBV6-5 and TRBJ2-1; 7 bases fit TRBD2. Per germline, CDR1 MNHEY and CDR2 SVGAGI. The CDR3 spans 13 residues. V trimming: 2 bases; J trimming: 10 bases; junction bases outside the gene matches: 5. CDR3 sequence (DNA): TGTGCCAGCAGTTACCCACTAGCGTCCGAGCAGTTCTTC. Amino acid sequence: CASSYPLASEQFF.

The chain uses TRBV7-9 and TRBJ1-1; D unclear. CDR3 length: 15 residues. Germline V lookup: CDR1 SEHNR, CDR2 FQNEAQ (reference sequence). Between the trimmed V and J ends, which lost 3 bases and 0 bases, there was a span of 11 bases. The CDR3 coding sequence is TGTGCCAGCAGCTTTTCTGGCGGGGTGAACACTGAAGCTTTCTTT. Translation gives CASSFSGGVNTEAFF.

This chain uses TRBV7-2 with TRBJ2-1; the D gene is possibly TRBD2 (5 bases). This CDR3 contains 13 residues. V was cut by 5 bases and J by 9 bases, with 14 bases left in between. From germline, CDR1 is SGHTA and CDR2 FQGNSA. CDR3 protein: CASSRPPEAEQFF. The CDR3 DNA reads TGTGCCAGCAGCCGACCCCCGGAGGCTGAGCAGTTCTTC.

This CDR3 is CASRNEDNEQFF. The CDR3 DNA reads as TGTGCCAGTAGGAACGAGGACAATGAGCAGTTCTTC. This chain joins TRBV19 and TRBJ2-1; D unresolved. V lost 6 bases, J lost 5 bases, and 8 bases lay in between. The germline V gene encodes CDR1 LNHDA and CDR2 SQIVND (reference sequence). This CDR3 spans 12 amino acids.

The rearrangement joins TRBV14 to TRBJ2-7; 12 bases match TRBD2. The CDR3 extends over 15 amino acids. The junction had 4 bases not matched to a gene; V was cut back by 1 base and J by 6 bases. CDR1 and CDR2 (germline): SGHDN, FVKESK. The CDR3 sequence is CASSQVLAGGGEQYF. The CDR3 DNA sequence: TGTGCCAGCAGCCAAGTACTAGCGGGAGGTGGCGAGCAGTACTTC.

This chain's CDR3 is CASSQKYEQYF. The CDR3 DNA sequence: TGTGCCAGCAGTCAAAAATACGAGCAGTACTTC. The chain couples TRBV6-1 to TRBJ2-7; D gene unclear. Germline CDR1 is MNHNS and CDR2 is SASEGT. Trimming removed 5 bases from V and 4 bases from J, with 6 bases in between. The CDR3 is made up of 11 amino acids.

V and J are TRBV19 and TRBJ1-2; D ambiguous. Trimming left V 2 bases short and J 2 bases short, with 9 bases between. The CDR3 is made up of 14 amino acids. Germline CDR1 reads LNHDA; CDR2 reads SQIVND (reference sequence). CDR3 region: CASSIPSDNYGYTF. DNA of the CDR3: TGTGCCAGTAGTATACCCTCGGACAACTATGGCTACACCTTC. The whole variable domain, filled in from reference TRBV19 and TRBJ1-2, reads DGGITQSPKYLFRKEGQNVTLSCEQNLNHDAMYWYRQDPGQGLRLIYYSQIVNDFQKGDIAEGYSVSREKKESFPLTVTSAQKNPTAFYLCASSIPSDNYGYTFGSGTRLTVV.

The rearrangement links TRBV2 to TRBJ1-1, with 7 bases aligning to TRBD1. Trimming removed 6 bases from V and 1 base from J; junction bases left unmatched: 14. Germline V CDR1 and CDR2: SNHLY, FYNNEI. The length of the CDR3 is 17 residues. The CDR3 DNA follows: TGTGCCAGCAGCGGTTTTAGACAGGGAAACAGGAACACTGAAGCTTTCTTT. This gives the protein CASSGFRQGNRNTEAFF.

The chain is built from TRBV5-1 and TRBJ2-2, with D perhaps matching TRBD2 (5 bases). Germline V gene sequence: CDR1 SGHRS, CDR2 YFSETQ. CDR3 length equals 17 residues. Trimming pared 1 base from V and 4 bases from J, leaving 17 bases between. The CDR3 sequence: CASSLWLLALGTGELFF. The CDR3 DNA follows: TGCGCCAGCAGCTTGTGGTTGCTAGCATTAGGCACCGGGGAGCTGTTTTTT.

This chain joins TRBV13 and TRBJ2-1; 8 nucleotides line up with TRBD2. From germline, CDR1 is PRHDT and CDR2 FYEKMQ (reference sequence). The CDR3 consists of 15 residues. The V and J ends lost 2 bases and 6 bases, in that order; junction bases with no gene match: 6. CDR3 coding DNA: TGTGCCAGCAGCTTACTGGGACTAGGGACCAATGAGCAGTTCTTC. It translates to CASSLLGLGTNEQFF. Variable domain in full (rest from reference TRBV13 and TRBJ2-1): AAGVIQSPRHLIKEKRETATLKCYPIPRHDTVYWYQQGPGQDPQFLISFYEKMQSDKGSIPDRFSAQQFSDYHSELNMSSLELGDSALYFCASSLLGLGTNEQFFGPGTRLTVL.

The chain links TRBV9 to TRBJ2-7, with D possibly TRBD2 on 6 matching bases. With 0 bases removed from V and 4 bases from J, the gap between germline ends came to 11 bases. The germline gives CDR1 SGDLS, CDR2 YYNGEE. The CDR3 contains 14 residues. CDR3 amino acids: CASSVGGGMYEQYF. Here the CDR3 DNA reads TGTGCCAGCAGCGTAGGAGGAGGGATGTACGAGCAGTACTTC.

V gene TRBV6-1 combines with J gene TRBJ1-2; possible D gene TRBD1, 5 bases. The CDR3 loop spans 16 amino acids. Looked up from germline, CDR1 is MNHNS and CDR2 is SASEGT. Trimming left V 2 bases short and J 1 base short, with 14 bases between. CDR3 nucleotides: TGTGCCAGCAGTGAAAGCTGGGGGATACTTAACTATGGCTACACCTTC. Translation: CASSESWGILNYGYTF.

About this clone: This same CDR3 is encoded by further DNA sequences in the sample. The V gene is TRBV19, the J gene TRBJ1-1; a weak D match, TRBD1 (6 bases). CDR1 and CDR2 from the germline V gene are LNHDA and SQIVND (reference sequence). V was trimmed by 6 bases and J by 4 bases, leaving 15 bases between them. The CDR3 extends over 14 amino acids. The CDR3 spells CASRPTGVSTEAFF. CDR3 coding DNA: TGTGCCAGTAGACCGACAGGCGTTAGCACTGAAGCTTTCTTT.

This clone was recorded a few times. The chain is built from TRBV19 and TRBJ2-7, with 9 bases that match TRBD1. The CDR3 has 15 amino acids. The germline V gene encodes CDR1 LNHDA and CDR2 SQIVND (reference sequence). The junction had 12 bases not matched to a gene; V was cut back by 9 bases and J by 3 bases. For the CDR3, the DNA is TGTGCCAGCCAATGGGGGACAGGGCCCTACTACGAGCAGTACTTC. Amino acid sequence: CASQWGTGPYYEQYF.